The 23 T cell receptor beta chains in this list originate from one sample, sequenced in a study of low-dose radiotherapy and immunotherapy resistance in tumors. Time point described: before trial treatment. TRAV and TRBV primers primed cDNA for both TCRalpha and TCRbeta. It was with a constant-region primer and a V-primer adapter that TCRs were amplified over roughly 19 PCR cycles. TCRdb used MiXCR to reprocess the reads, holding one entry per CDR3 protein. Here the sample spans 60,000 to 75,000 distinct CDR3 sequences, about a quarter being singletons. Sequencing was performed on PBMCs, taken before treatment. The receptors were sampled from a male donor with rectosigmoid adenocarcinoma.

This clonotype occurred many times. This chain links TRBV7-2 with TRBJ2-4, with no clear D. The CDR3 covers 16 residues. Germline loops: CDR1 SGHTA, CDR2 FQGNSA. V was pared by 5 bases and J by 0 bases, with 14 bases between. The CDR3 nucleotides read TGTGCCAGCAGCCTTAGTGGGGTACTAGCCAAAAACATTCAGTACTTC. As protein: CASSLSGVLAKNIQYF.

V gene TRBV6-2 or TRBV6-3 combines with J gene TRBJ1-2; D is unresolved. Trimming took 1 base from V and 7 from J, leaving 7 bases between them. Germline loops: CDR1 MNHEY, CDR2 SVGEGT. The CDR3 is 12 residues long. In nucleotides, the CDR3 is TGTGCCAGCAGTTACTGGGAGTCTGGCTACACCTTC. Its protein product is CASSYWESGYTF.

V is TRBV28 and J is TRBJ2-1; perhaps TRBD2 as D (6 bases). Germline assignment: CDR1 MDHEN and CDR2 SYDVKM. The length of the CDR3 is 15 residues. Trimming pared 2 bases from V and 2 bases from J, leaving 10 bases between. The CDR3 region has the DNA TGTGCCAGCAGTTTAGGGCAGCGGGCCTACAATGAGCAGTTCTTC. Its protein is CASSLGQRAYNEQFF.

This clonotype has a count of ten or more. The chain uses TRBV10-3 and TRBJ2-1, with 7 bases lining up with TRBD2. This CDR3 region has 14 residues. V trimming: 0 bases; J trimming: 10 bases; junction bases outside the gene matches: 6. Germline-derived CDR1 and CDR2 are ENHRY and SYGVKD. The CDR3 DNA reads as TGTGCCATCAGTGAGTCGATGAGAGCGGGGGAGCAGTTCTTC. Its protein product is CAISESMRAGEQFF.

This clonotype has ten or more counts. The chain employs TRBV12-3 or TRBV12-4 and TRBJ2-3, with 9 bases identical to TRBD2. The V segment lost 3 bases and the J segment 2 bases; nucleotides outside the gene matches: 6. The CDR3 sequence is 16 residues long. CDR3 loop: CASSFILAGTTDTQYF. CDR3 bases: TGTGCCAGCAGTTTTATACTAGCGGGCACCACAGATACGCAGTATTTT.

As to this clonotype: This likely traces to a read error, being one base from a far larger clone. This sequence joins TRBV7-6 and TRBJ1-5, with TRBD1 matching over 7 bases. The germline gives CDR1 SGHVS, CDR2 FNYEAQ. The CDR3 length is 15 residues. The CDR3 sequence: CASSRDREPNLPQHF. CDR3 DNA sequence: TGTGCCAGCAGCCGTGACAGGGAACCCAATCTGCCCCAGCATTTT.

Concerning this clonotype itself: One base separates it from a far larger clone, so it is likely a read error. This chain links TRBV6-2 or TRBV6-3 with TRBJ2-5; 11 nucleotides agree with TRBD2. With V trimmed by 6 bases and J by 11 bases, 17 bases remained unmatched. CDR1 and CDR2 (germline): MNHEY, SVGEGT. The CDR3 totals 16 residues. CDR3 region: CASSRISGRAGGEQYF. The CDR3 DNA reads as TGTGCCAGCAGCCGCATTAGCGGGAGGGCCGGCGGTGAGCAGTACTTC.

This clonotype appeared many times. This rearrangement joins TRBV28 to TRBJ2-3, with TRBD2 identical over 8 bases. The junction had 8 bases not matched to a gene; V was cut back by 2 bases and J by 10 bases. The CDR3 loop spans 14 amino acids. CDR1 is MDHEN, CDR2 SYDVKM, per germline. CDR3 DNA: TGTGCCAGCAGTTTAGCGGGAGGAACCCCTGCGCAGTATTTT. This translates into CASSLAGGTPAQYF.

This clonotype was picked up many times. The chain carries TRBV29-1 and TRBJ2-7; 10 bases agree with TRBD2. The CDR3 consists of 13 residues. V gave up 4 bases and J gave up 6 bases; unmatched junction bases: 6. Germline V lookup: CDR1 SQVTM, CDR2 ANQGSEA. In DNA form, the CDR3 reads TGCAGCGTTGGAGCGGGAGGGCCGAGCGAGCAGTACTTC. This gives the protein CSVGAGGPSEQYF.

CDR3 region: CASSPLTSGGTQYF. CDR3 nucleotide sequence: TGCGCCAGCAGCCCTCTAACTAGCGGGGGGACCCAGTACTTC. The chain joins TRBV4-1 to TRBJ2-5; 11 nucleotides align to TRBD2. The ends lost 4 bases at V and 7 bases at J; junction bases unmatched: 5. CDR1 and CDR2 from the germline V gene are MGHRA and YSYEKL. The CDR3 is made up of 14 amino acids.

For the CDR3, the DNA is TGTGCCAGCAGCACAGGGGTAACGGGTTTCTACGAGCAGTACTTC. This translates into CASSTGVTGFYEQYF. This chain links TRBV28 with TRBJ2-7, with 7 bases identical to TRBD1. Germline V lookup: CDR1 MDHEN, CDR2 SYDVKM. The CDR3 covers 15 residues. V gave up 6 bases and J gave up 3 bases; unmatched junction bases: 11.

This clonotype was seen ten or more times. J is TRBJ2-2 and V is TRBV24-1, with D possibly being TRBD2 (6 bases). Looked up from germline, CDR1 is KGHDR and CDR2 is SFDVKD. The CDR3 spans 16 residues. V lost 1 base and J 5 bases, leaving 13 bases between the germline ends. The CDR3 coding sequence is TGTGCCACCAGTGATTTTGGGCAAAGCGGGACCGGGGAGCTGTTTTTT. It yields the protein CATSDFGQSGTGELFF.

This chain links TRBV4-2 with TRBJ2-1, with D perhaps TRBD1 (5 bases). CDR1 and CDR2 (germline): LGHNA, YNFKEQ. This CDR3 has 16 residues. Trimming removed 0 bases at V and 6 bases at J, with 15 bases between. The CDR3 sequence is CASSQEIGVLCNEQFF. Here the CDR3 DNA reads TGTGCCAGCAGCCAAGAGATAGGGGTTCTCTGCAATGAGCAGTTCTTC.

This clonotype was counted ten times or more. The chain has TRBV28 and TRBJ2-7; 9 nucleotides agree with TRBD2. Germline V gene data show CDR1 as MDHEN and CDR2 as SYDVKM. This CDR3 is built from 15 residues. V lost 6 bases, J lost 5 bases, and 11 bases stayed unmatched. The CDR3 region has the DNA TGTGCCAGCAGGGTAGCGGGAGTTTCGATCCACGAGCAGTACTTC. This sequence encodes CASRVAGVSIHEQYF.

This clonotype was seen repeatedly, ten times or more. V is TRBV27 and J is TRBJ2-3, with D possibly being TRBD2 (5 bases). Germline V gives CDR1 MNHEY, CDR2 SMNVEV (reference sequence). The CDR3 covers 15 residues. V gave up 4 bases and J gave up 0 bases, with 11 bases separating them. In nucleotides, the CDR3 is TGTGCCAGCAGTTACGACTGGACTAGCACAGATACGCAGTATTTT. Protein product: CASSYDWTSTDTQYF.

The chain combines TRBV28 with TRBJ2-5; possible D gene TRBD1, 5 bases. V was pared by 10 bases and J by 4 bases, with 13 bases between. Per germline, CDR1 MDHEN and CDR2 SYDVKM. The CDR3 is made up of 12 amino acids. The CDR3 reads CAIGERGETQYF. Written as DNA, the CDR3 is TGTGCCATCGGTGAAAGGGGAGAGACCCAGTACTTC.

This clonotype was recorded many times. This rearrangement joins TRBV28 to TRBJ2-5, with 11 bases that match TRBD1. Unmatched junction bases numbered 5, after V lost 3 bases and J lost 5 bases. The CDR3 loop spans 15 amino acids. The germline CDR1 and CDR2 sequences are MDHEN and SYDVKM. CDR3 sequence reads: CASSFTGQGAETQYF. As DNA, the CDR3 is TGTGCCAGCAGTTTTACCGGACAGGGGGCTGAGACCCAGTACTTC.

This chain links TRBV19 with TRBJ1-1; D is undetermined. The V gene lost 1 base and the J gene lost 3 bases, with 9 bases spanning the gap. CDR1 and CDR2 (germline): LNHDA, SQIVND (reference sequence). The CDR3 has 14 residues. CDR3 nucleotides: TGTGCCAGTAGTATAGGAACAGCGGACACTGAAGCTTTCTTT. It translates to CASSIGTADTEAFF.

This clonotype was counted at least ten times. The chain uses TRBV12-3 or TRBV12-4 and TRBJ2-2; D unclear. This CDR3 contains 14 residues. The V end lost 7 bases, the J end lost 2 bases, and 11 bases lay between the germline ends. The CDR3 nucleotides are TGTGCCAGCATCTTTCGGGTAAACACCGGGGAGCTGTTTTTT. Its protein product is CASIFRVNTGELFF.

This clonotype was found many times. The rearrangement links TRBV10-3 to TRBJ2-1; TRBD2 is a possible D gene (5 bases). Germline V lookup: CDR1 ENHRY, CDR2 SYGVKD. The V end lost 5 bases, the J end lost 2 bases, and 13 bases lay between the germline ends. This CDR3 contains 15 residues. The CDR3 region is CAISTWESPYNEQFF. CDR3 bases: TGTGCCATCAGTACCTGGGAGTCCCCCTACAATGAGCAGTTCTTC.

The rearrangement links TRBV5-4 to TRBJ2-5, with D possibly TRBD2 on 6 matching bases. CDR1 is SGHNT, CDR2 YYREEE, per germline (reference sequence). The V gene lost 4 bases and the J gene lost 2 bases, with 15 bases spanning the gap. This CDR3 spans 15 amino acids. Written as DNA, the CDR3 is TGTGCCAGCAGCGGGGAGGAAAGGGGACAAGAGACCCAGTACTTC. This sequence encodes CASSGEERGQETQYF.

This clonotype was counted a single time. V gene TRBV10-3 combines with J gene TRBJ2-1; 14 bases are shared with TRBD2. Trimming took 10 bases from V and 5 from J; bases not matched to a gene: 7. Germline V gene lookup returns CDR1 ENHRY and CDR2 SYGVKD. The CDR3 is 15 residues long. In DNA form, the CDR3 reads TGTGCCACCGCGACTAGCGGGAGGGCCAACAATGAGCAGTTCTTC. Amino acids: CATATSGRANNEQFF.

This clonotype was observed a few times. This chain links TRBV5-1 with TRBJ2-1; possibly TRBD1 for D (6 bases). Trimming pared 5 bases from V and 11 bases from J, leaving 11 bases between. The germline V gene has CDR1 SGHRS and CDR2 YFSETQ. CDR3 length: 11 amino acids. The CDR3 region is CASRSGQKQFF. The CDR3 DNA reads TGCGCCAGCAGGTCAGGACAGAAGCAGTTCTTC.